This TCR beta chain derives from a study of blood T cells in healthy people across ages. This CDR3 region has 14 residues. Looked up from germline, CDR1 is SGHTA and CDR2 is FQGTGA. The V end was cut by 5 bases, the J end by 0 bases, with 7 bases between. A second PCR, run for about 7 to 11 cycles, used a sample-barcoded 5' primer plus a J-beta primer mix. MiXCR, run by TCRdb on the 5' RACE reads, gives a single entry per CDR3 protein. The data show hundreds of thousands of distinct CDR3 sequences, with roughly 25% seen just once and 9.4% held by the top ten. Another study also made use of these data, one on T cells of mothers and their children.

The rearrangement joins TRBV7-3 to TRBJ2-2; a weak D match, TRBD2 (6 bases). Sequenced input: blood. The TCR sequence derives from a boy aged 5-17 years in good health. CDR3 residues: CASSAGPNTGELFF. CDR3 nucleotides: TGTGCCAGCAGCGCGGGACCGAACACCGGGGAGCTGTTTTTT.